Shown below are 32 T cell receptor beta chains from a single sample sequenced in a study of vaccination effects on CD4 cells after COVID-19. Some clones are missing from TCRdb's copy, which holds only in-frame ones; the method was immunoSEQ multiplex PCR. This table has fewer than 90,000 clones, roughly 80% appearing once. Ahead of sequencing, the ViraFEST assay grew antigen-specific CD4+ T cells using viral peptide pools. Investigators separated out CD4+ T cells once less than 11 days of culture had passed. Two-dose vaccination with either BNT162b2 or mRNA-1273 was given to the participants. These receptors have no known antigen. This material consisted of CD4+ T cells from PBMCs cultured with HCoV-OC43 spike peptides, taken after COVID-19 vaccination. As for subset: HCoV-OC43 spike overlapping peptide pool stimulation. The source of these receptors is a human donor who received a COVID-19 vaccine.

CDR3 region: CASSSPSSGERPGELFF. The CDR3 region has the DNA TGTGCCAGCAGCTCCCCGTCTAGCGGGGAGAGGCCCGGGGAGCTGTTTTTT. The chain couples TRBV9 to TRBJ2-2, with TRBD2 matching over 9 bases. CDR3 length: 17 amino acids. Germline CDR1 SGDLS, CDR2 YYNGEE. V shed 4 bases, J shed 6 bases, and the junction held 13 bases outside the gene matches.

The gene calls are TRBV28 and TRBJ1-1; unclear D gene. The V end lost 5 bases, the J end lost 1 base, and 5 bases lay between the germline ends. CDR3 length: 12 residues. In germline, CDR1 is MDHEN, CDR2 SYDVKM. The CDR3 coding sequence is TGTGCCAGCAGTGTCTCGAACACTGAAGCTTTCTTT. Translation gives CASSVSNTEAFF.

The V gene is TRBV19, the J gene TRBJ1-2, with TRBD1 as a possible D gene (5 bases). Trimming took off 5 bases at V and 5 bases at J, with 12 bases between the two ends. This CDR3 contains 13 residues. The germline CDR1 and CDR2 sequences are LNHDA and SQIVND (reference sequence). The CDR3 loop reads CASSPAGDYGYTF. CDR3 DNA sequence: TGTGCCAGTAGTCCCGCGGGGGATTATGGCTACACCTTC.

This chain connects TRBV18 to TRBJ2-5, with D perhaps TRBD1 (6 bases). CDR1 is KGHSH and CDR2 is LQKENI in the germline V gene. CDR3 length: 14 amino acids. V shed 3 bases and J shed 4 bases, with 12 bases lying between them. CDR3 sequence: CASSPGTTLETQYF. In DNA form, the CDR3 reads TGTGCCAGCTCACCCGGGACAACCCTAGAGACCCAGTACTTC.

V and J are TRBV7-3 and TRBJ2-1, with 8 nucleotides matching TRBD1. This CDR3 region has 16 residues. Germline CDR1 SGHTA, CDR2 FQGTGA. V dropped 4 bases and J dropped 2; count of bases not matched to a gene: 7. The CDR3 bases are TGTGCCAGCAGCTCGGCCGGGACAGGAACCTACAATGAGCAGTTCTTC. Translated: CASSSAGTGTYNEQFF.

This clone appeared once. This CDR3 reads CASSEGRSYEQYV. In DNA form, the CDR3 reads TGTGCCAGCAGTGAGGGCAGGAGCTACGAGCAGTACGTC. V and J are TRBV6-1 and TRBJ2-7; D unclear. The CDR3 contains 13 residues. Germline lookup yields CDR1 MNHNS and CDR2 SASEGT. V lost 3 bases and J lost 3, with 9 bases in between.

This clone has a single count. This rearrangement joins TRBV18 to TRBJ2-3, with 13 bases fitting TRBD2. The CDR3 has 17 residues. Trimming cost V 3 bases and J 5 bases; bases outside gene matches: 8. Germline V lookup: CDR1 KGHSH, CDR2 LQKENI. CDR3 protein: CASSPITSGGAGDTQYF. The CDR3 bases are TGTGCCAGCTCACCGATTACTAGCGGGGGGGCAGGAGATACGCAGTATTTT.

The chain has TRBV6-6 and TRBJ2-7, with D maybe TRBD2 (5 bases). The CDR3 sequence is 14 residues long. CDR1 and CDR2 (germline): MNHNY, SVGAGI (reference sequence). The V end lost 0 bases, the J end lost 2 bases, and 8 bases lay between the germline ends. DNA for the CDR3: TGTGCCAGCAGTTACTCTCGGGGAACCTACGAGCAGTACGTC. Translation: CASSYSRGTYEQYV.

V is TRBV3-1 (or the pseudogene TRBV3-2) and J is TRBJ2-4, with 7 positions matching TRBD1. Losses at the gene ends were 5 bases for V and 8 bases for J; bases not matched to a gene: 12. Germline assignment: CDR1 LGHDT and CDR2 YNNKEL (reference sequence). This CDR3 has 15 residues. The CDR3 is CASSSWGTARDIQYF. In DNA, the CDR3 is TGTGCCAGCAGCTCGTGGGGGACAGCGAGGGACATTCAGTACTTC.

The gene calls are TRBV29-1 and TRBJ2-6; no definite D call. Trimming took off 6 bases at V and 3 bases at J, with 9 bases between the two ends. Per the germline V gene, CDR1 is SQVTM and CDR2 is ANQGSEA. This CDR3 region has 13 residues. The CDR3 DNA reads TGCAGCGTGTGGGTAGGTGGGGCCAACGTCCTGACTTTC. It yields the protein CSVWVGGANVLTF.

J is TRBJ2-7 and V is TRBV6-2 or TRBV6-3, with D perhaps matching TRBD2 (5 bases). This CDR3 is 13 amino acids long. V lost 2 bases to trimming and J lost 3 bases, with 8 bases between them. Germline loops: CDR1 MNHEY, CDR2 SVGEGT. The CDR3 nucleotides read TGTGCCAGCAGTTACCGGGGATACTACGAGCAGTACGTC. This codes for CASSYRGYYEQYV.

The chain carries TRBV3-1 (or the pseudogene TRBV3-2) and TRBJ2-5; 8 nucleotides agree with TRBD1. Germline V gene lookup returns CDR1 LGHDT and CDR2 YNNKEL (reference sequence). CDR3 length: 15 residues. The junction had 11 bases not matched to a gene; V was cut back by 6 bases and J by 5 bases. CDR3 in amino acids: CASRRTGGRMETQYF. CDR3 sequence (DNA): TGTGCCAGCAGGAGAACAGGGGGGAGAATGGAGACCCAGTACTTC.

CDR3 in DNA: TGTGCCAGCAGTTTACCAACCGGGACAGGGGGCCGAGGCACTGAAGCTTTCTTT. This codes for CASSLPTGTGGRGTEAFF. The chain combines TRBV28 with TRBJ1-1; TRBD1 matches 12 bases. Germline V lookup: CDR1 MDHEN, CDR2 SYDVKM. Trimming cost V 2 bases and J 4 bases; bases outside gene matches: 11. This CDR3 contains 18 residues.

The rearrangement joins TRBV2 to TRBJ1-4, with D possibly being TRBD1 (5 bases). The CDR3 has 14 amino acids. V was clipped by 4 bases and J by 6 bases, with 12 bases between them. CDR1 SNHLY and CDR2 FYNNEI come from the germline V gene. The DNA for the CDR3 is TGTGCCAGCAGTGCAAGATTGGGGCATGAAAAACTGTTTTTT. Encoded protein: CASSARLGHEKLFF. Full variable domain (missing parts from reference TRBV2 and TRBJ1-4): EPEVTQTPSHQVTQMGQEVILRCVPISNHLYFYWYRQILGQKVEFLVSFYNNEISEKSEIFDDQFSVERPDGSNFTLKIRSTKLEDSAMYFCASSARLGHEKLFFGSGTQLSVL.

The genes are TRBV28 and TRBJ1-2; D not certain. The V end lost 3 bases, the J end lost 6 bases, and 8 bases lay between the germline ends. The CDR3 has 12 residues. CDR1 and CDR2 from the germline V gene are MDHEN and SYDVKM. CDR3 amino acids: CASSFLGNGYTF. Written as DNA, the CDR3 is TGTGCCAGCAGTTTCCTAGGGAATGGCTACACCTTC.

As DNA, the CDR3 is TGTGCCAGCGACGGTGACAGGTGGGACGTC. Its translation: CASDGDRWDV. The chain is built from TRBV3-1 (or the pseudogene TRBV3-2) and TRBJ2-7; possible D gene TRBD1, 6 bases. Germline CDR1 and CDR2: LGHDT and YNNKEL (reference sequence). This CDR3 spans 10 amino acids.

This clone was counted a few times. This chain links TRBV6-5 with TRBJ1-3; D is ambiguous. The CDR3 runs to 12 residues. Germline V gene lookup returns CDR1 MNHEY and CDR2 SVGAGI. Trimming took 6 bases from V and 4 from J, leaving 7 bases between them. CDR3 in amino acids: CASRDVGNTIYF. The CDR3 bases are TGTGCCAGCAGGGATGTCGGAAACACCATATATTTT.

The J gene is TRBJ1-1, the V gene TRBV12-3 or TRBV12-4; D remains unclear. Trimming removed 3 bases from V and 3 bases from J, with 5 bases in between. This CDR3 spans 12 amino acids. Written as DNA, the CDR3 is TGTGCCAGCAGTTTTGGGGACACTGAAGCTTTCTTT. It is translated as CASSFGDTEAFF.

The V and J genes are TRBV4-3 and TRBJ1-2; D is unresolved. V was trimmed by 4 bases and J by 10 bases, leaving 10 bases between them. The CDR3 is made up of 11 amino acids. Germline lookup yields CDR1 LGHNA and CDR2 YSLEER. CDR3 loop: CASSPNYPYTF. The CDR3 coding sequence is TGCGCCAGCAGCCCGAACTACCCCTACACCTTC.

The chain recombines TRBV4-3 with TRBJ2-5, with D maybe TRBD1 (6 bases). Germline CDR1 reads LGHNA; CDR2 reads YSLEER. The ends were cut back, 0 bases at V and 4 bases at J, with 15 bases in the middle. The CDR3 runs 16 residues. The DNA for the CDR3 is TGCGCCAGCAGCCAAGATCCGCAGGGGAAGGGAGAGACCCAGTACTTC. This sequence encodes CASSQDPQGKGETQYF.

There are a few counts of this clone. V is TRBV10-1 and J is TRBJ1-1; D not resolved. This CDR3 is 13 amino acids long. Trimming pared 8 bases from V and 0 bases from J, leaving 10 bases between. Germline V lookup: CDR1 WNHNN, CDR2 SYGVQD (reference sequence). The CDR3 is CASGRTLNTEAFF. CDR3 bases: TGCGCCAGCGGGAGAACATTGAACACTGAAGCTTTCTTT.

The table lists this clone with a few counts. This sequence joins TRBV29-1 and TRBJ1-1; TRBD1 aligns across 7 bases. This CDR3 comprises 16 residues. The germline gives CDR1 SQVTM, CDR2 ANQGSEA. V was pared by 5 bases and J by 2 bases, with 14 bases of the junction left unmatched. The CDR3 reads CSVNPGQRALNTEAFF. The CDR3 coding sequence is TGCAGCGTTAATCCGGGACAGAGGGCCTTAAACACTGAAGCTTTCTTT.

The chain recombines TRBV2 with TRBJ2-5, with D uncertain. Trimming took 0 bases from V and 0 from J, leaving 5 bases between them. Germline CDR1 is SNHLY and CDR2 is FYNNEI. This CDR3 region has 14 residues. The CDR3 sequence is CASSEAANQETQYF. Here the CDR3 DNA reads TGTGCCAGCAGTGAAGCTGCGAACCAAGAGACCCAGTACTTC. Variable domain in full (rest from reference TRBV2 and TRBJ2-5): EPEVTQTPSHQVTQMGQEVILRCVPISNHLYFYWYRQILGQKVEFLVSFYNNEISEKSEIFDDQFSVERPDGSNFTLKIRSTKLEDSAMYFCASSEAANQETQYFGPGTRLLVL.

The genes are TRBV14 and TRBJ1-1; no firm D call. V was pared by 4 bases and J by 1 base, with 7 bases between. Germline V gene sequence: CDR1 SGHDN, CDR2 FVKESK. The CDR3 is 13 amino acids. CDR3 bases: TGTGCCAGCAGCCGTACCGGGAACACTGAAGCTTTCTTT. Protein sequence: CASSRTGNTEAFF.

The rearrangement joins TRBV7-2 to TRBJ1-3, with D possibly being TRBD1 (6 bases). The CDR3 extends over 15 amino acids. The V end lost 5 bases, the J end lost 3 bases, and 14 bases lay between the germline ends. In germline, CDR1 is SGHTA, CDR2 FQGNSA. As DNA, the CDR3 is TGTGCCAGCAGCACCATGCCAGGGGTTGGAAACACCATATATTTT. Translating gives CASSTMPGVGNTIYF.

The gene calls are TRBV28 and TRBJ1-5; D is unresolved. The CDR3 length is 15 residues. The germline V gene has CDR1 MDHEN and CDR2 SYDVKM. V lost 1 base, J lost 3 bases, and 10 bases lay in between. In nucleotides, the CDR3 is TGTGCCAGCAGTTTATTGGACGGCGTCAATCAGCCCCAGCATTTT. Translated: CASSLLDGVNQPQHF.

The chain has TRBV7-9 and TRBJ2-5, with D possibly being TRBD2 (6 bases). This CDR3 comprises 15 residues. Trimming left V 3 bases short and J 5 bases short, with 16 bases between. Germline CDR1 reads SEHNR; CDR2 reads FQNEAQ (reference sequence). CDR3 bases: TGTGCCAGCAGCTTTGATCCGGGGGTTGGGGAGACCCAGTACTTC. Amino acids: CASSFDPGVGETQYF.

In this sample, this clone turned up once. The chain has TRBV4-1 and TRBJ2-5, with D possibly being TRBD1 or TRBD2 (5 bases each). V gave up 4 bases and J gave up 1 base, with 13 bases separating them. CDR1 MGHRA and CDR2 YSYEKL come from the germline V gene. CDR3 length: 15 amino acids. CDR3 residues: CASSLGAGAQETQYF. The DNA of the CDR3 is TGCGCCAGCAGCCTCGGGGCCGGGGCCCAAGAGACCCAGTACTTC.

This sequence joins TRBV12-3 or TRBV12-4 and TRBJ2-2; D tentatively reads TRBD1 or TRBD2 (5 bases each). The CDR3 covers 13 residues. V gave up 2 bases and J gave up 6 bases, with 7 bases separating them. This chain's CDR3 is CASSLRGAGELFF. In DNA, the CDR3 is TGTGCCAGCAGTTTAAGAGGGGCCGGGGAGCTGTTTTTT.

The chain carries TRBV24-1 and TRBJ2-7, with 7 bases identical to TRBD1. V shed 4 bases and J 5 bases; nucleotides not matched to a gene: 7. CDR3 length: 14 amino acids. Per the germline V gene, CDR1 is KGHDR and CDR2 is SFDVKD. The CDR3, as DNA: TGTGCCACCAGTGAACTGACAGGGTTCGACGAGCAGTACGTC. This translates into CATSELTGFDEQYV.

This chain uses TRBV4-3 with TRBJ1-1; 7 nucleotides align to TRBD1. The V segment lost 1 base and the J segment 3 bases; nucleotides outside the gene matches: 5. The V gene's germline CDR1 is LGHNA and CDR2 YSLEER. The CDR3 length is 15 residues. The DNA of the CDR3 is TGCGCCAGCAGCCAAGTCGGCAGGGGGGACACTGAAGCTTTCTTT. It translates to CASSQVGRGDTEAFF.

The chain links TRBV11-2 to TRBJ1-4, with a possible D match to TRBD1 (5 bases). The CDR3 sequence is 14 residues long. The germline V and J ends were trimmed by 5 bases and 0 bases, with 7 bases remaining between them. Germline loops: CDR1 SGHAT, CDR2 FQNNGV. CDR3 DNA sequence: TGTGCCAGCAGCGGGGGGGCAACTAATGAAAAACTGTTTTTT. The encoded protein is CASSGGATNEKLFF.